The clone carrying this TCR beta chain was seen at least ten times. This record belongs to a study of T-cell memory formation after mild COVID-19. TCRdb ran MiXCR on the 5' RACE reads and lists one entry per CDR3 protein. The repertoire holds some 340,000 distinct CDR3 sequences, with roughly 13% as singletons. Germline V gene data show CDR1 as SGHKS and CDR2 as YYEKEE (reference sequence). V lost 1 base and J lost 4, with 20 bases in between. There are 17 residues in the CDR3. The J gene is TRBJ1-2, the V gene TRBV5-5; D remains ambiguous. Sequencing used PBMCs or a T cell subset sorted from them (not recorded which). The receptor was derived from a man aged 18-30 years who had mild COVID-19 (a few samples of this study predate the infection). Cell type and time point are not known. The CDR3 here is CASSLSQRIGGAYGYTF. The CDR3 DNA follows: TGTGCCAGCAGCTTGAGTCAGAGGATCGGCGGAGCCTATGGCTACACCTTC.